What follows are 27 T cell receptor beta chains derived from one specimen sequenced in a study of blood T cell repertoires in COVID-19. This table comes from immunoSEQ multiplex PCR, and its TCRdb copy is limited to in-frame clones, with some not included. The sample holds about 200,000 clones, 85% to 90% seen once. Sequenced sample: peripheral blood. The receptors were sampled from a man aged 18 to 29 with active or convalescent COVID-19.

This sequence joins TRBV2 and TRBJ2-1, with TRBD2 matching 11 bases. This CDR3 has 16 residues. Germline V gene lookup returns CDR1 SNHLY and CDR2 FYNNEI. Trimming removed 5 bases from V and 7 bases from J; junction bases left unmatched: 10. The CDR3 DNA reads TGTGCCAGCAGTAAAACCGGGACTAGCGGATCTAATGAGCAGTTCTTC. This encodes CASSKTGTSGSNEQFF.

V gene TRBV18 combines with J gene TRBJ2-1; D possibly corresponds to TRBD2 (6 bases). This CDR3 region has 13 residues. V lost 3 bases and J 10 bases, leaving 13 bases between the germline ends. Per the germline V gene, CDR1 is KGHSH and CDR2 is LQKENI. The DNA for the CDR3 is TGTGCCAGCTCACCCGGGAGCAATCTCGAGCAGTTCTTC. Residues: CASSPGSNLEQFF.

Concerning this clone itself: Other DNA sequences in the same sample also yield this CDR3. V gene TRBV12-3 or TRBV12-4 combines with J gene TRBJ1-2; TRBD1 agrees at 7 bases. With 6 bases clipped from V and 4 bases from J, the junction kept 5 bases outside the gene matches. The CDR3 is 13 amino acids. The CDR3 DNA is TGTGCCAGCAGCGGGACAGCCGGCTATGGCTACACCTTC. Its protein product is CASSGTAGYGYTF.

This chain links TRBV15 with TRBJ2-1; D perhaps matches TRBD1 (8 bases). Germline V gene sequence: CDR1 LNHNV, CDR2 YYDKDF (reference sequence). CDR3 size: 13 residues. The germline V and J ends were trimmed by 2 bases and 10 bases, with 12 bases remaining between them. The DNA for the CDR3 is TGTGCCACCAGCAGAAACAGGGGGGGGGAGCAGTTCTTC. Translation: CATSRNRGGEQFF.

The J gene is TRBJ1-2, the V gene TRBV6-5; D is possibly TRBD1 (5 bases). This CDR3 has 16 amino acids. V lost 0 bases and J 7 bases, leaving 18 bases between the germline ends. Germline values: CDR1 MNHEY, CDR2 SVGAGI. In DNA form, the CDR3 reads TGTGCCAGCAGTTACTCGACCGAAGGGGTTGGTTCTGGCTACACCTTC. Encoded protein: CASSYSTEGVGSGYTF.

For the CDR3, the DNA is TGTGCCTGGAGTCTAGGACAGATTGGAAACACCATATATTTT. It is translated as CAWSLGQIGNTIYF. This rearrangement joins TRBV30 to TRBJ1-3; tentatively, D is TRBD1 (6 bases). The CDR3 has 14 residues. V lost 2 bases, J lost 3 bases, and 11 bases lay in between. The germline CDR1 and CDR2 sequences are GTSNPN and SVGIG (reference sequence).

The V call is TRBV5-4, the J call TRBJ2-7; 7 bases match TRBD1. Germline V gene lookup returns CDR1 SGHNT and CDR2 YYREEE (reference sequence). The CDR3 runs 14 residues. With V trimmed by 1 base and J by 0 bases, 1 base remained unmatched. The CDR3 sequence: CASSLPGGSYEQYF. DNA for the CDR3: TGTGCCAGCAGCTTGCCAGGGGGCTCCTACGAGCAGTACTTC.

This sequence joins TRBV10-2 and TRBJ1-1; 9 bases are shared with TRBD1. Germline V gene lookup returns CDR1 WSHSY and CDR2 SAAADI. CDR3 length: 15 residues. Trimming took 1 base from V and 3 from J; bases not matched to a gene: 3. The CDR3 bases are TGCGCCAGCAGTGAGTTCGACAGGGGGTACACTGAAGCTTTCTTT. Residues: CASSEFDRGYTEAFF.

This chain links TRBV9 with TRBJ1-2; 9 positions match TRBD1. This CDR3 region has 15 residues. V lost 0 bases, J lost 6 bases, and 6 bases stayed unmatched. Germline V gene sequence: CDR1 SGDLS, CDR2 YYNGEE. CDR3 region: CASSVVGQGRHGYTF. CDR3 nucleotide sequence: TGTGCCAGCAGCGTAGTGGGACAGGGTAGGCATGGCTACACCTTC.

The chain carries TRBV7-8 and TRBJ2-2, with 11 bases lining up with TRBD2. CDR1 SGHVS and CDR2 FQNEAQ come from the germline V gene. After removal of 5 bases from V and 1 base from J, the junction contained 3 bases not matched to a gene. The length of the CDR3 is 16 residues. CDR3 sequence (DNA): TGTGCCAGCAGCCCGGGACTAGCGGTGAACACCGGGGAGCTGTTTTTT. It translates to CASSPGLAVNTGELFF.

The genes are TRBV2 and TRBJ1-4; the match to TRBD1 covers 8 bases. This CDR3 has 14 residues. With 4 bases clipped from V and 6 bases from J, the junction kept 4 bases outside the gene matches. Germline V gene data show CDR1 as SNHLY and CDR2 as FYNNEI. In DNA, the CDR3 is TGTGCCAGCAGTGTCCAGGGGGCGGATGAAAAACTGTTTTTT. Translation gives CASSVQGADEKLFF.

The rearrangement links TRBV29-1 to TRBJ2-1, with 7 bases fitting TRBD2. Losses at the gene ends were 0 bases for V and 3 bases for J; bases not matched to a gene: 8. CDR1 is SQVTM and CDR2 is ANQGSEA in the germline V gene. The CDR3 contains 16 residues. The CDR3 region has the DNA TGCAGCGTTGAAGACCCCGGGAGGTTCTTCTACAATGAGCAGTTCTTC. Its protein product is CSVEDPGRFFYNEQFF.

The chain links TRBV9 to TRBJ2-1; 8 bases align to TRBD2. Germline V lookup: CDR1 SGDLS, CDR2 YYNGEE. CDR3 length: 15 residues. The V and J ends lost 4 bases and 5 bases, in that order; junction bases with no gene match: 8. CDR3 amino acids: CASSLVAGRNNEQFF. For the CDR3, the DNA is TGTGCCAGCAGCCTAGTAGCGGGACGAAACAATGAGCAGTTCTTC.

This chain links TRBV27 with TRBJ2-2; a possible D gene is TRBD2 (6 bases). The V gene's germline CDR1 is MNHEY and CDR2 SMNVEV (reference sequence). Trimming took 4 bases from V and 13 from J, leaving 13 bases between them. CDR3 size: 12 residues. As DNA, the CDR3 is TGTGCCAGCAGTTATCCCGGGGGTGGGCTGTTTTTT. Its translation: CASSYPGGGLFF.

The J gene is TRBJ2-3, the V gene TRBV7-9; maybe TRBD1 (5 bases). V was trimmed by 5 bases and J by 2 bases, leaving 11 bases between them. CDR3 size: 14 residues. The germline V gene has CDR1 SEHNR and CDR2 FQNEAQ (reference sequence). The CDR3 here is CASSPWGATDTQYF. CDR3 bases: TGTGCCAGCAGCCCATGGGGCGCCACAGATACGCAGTATTTT.

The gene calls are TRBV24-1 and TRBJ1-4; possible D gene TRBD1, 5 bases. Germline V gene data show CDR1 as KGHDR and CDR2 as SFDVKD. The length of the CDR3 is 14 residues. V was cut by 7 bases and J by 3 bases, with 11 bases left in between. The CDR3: CATRTLGPNEKLFF. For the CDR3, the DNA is TGTGCCACCAGGACGTTGGGGCCTAATGAAAAACTGTTTTTT.

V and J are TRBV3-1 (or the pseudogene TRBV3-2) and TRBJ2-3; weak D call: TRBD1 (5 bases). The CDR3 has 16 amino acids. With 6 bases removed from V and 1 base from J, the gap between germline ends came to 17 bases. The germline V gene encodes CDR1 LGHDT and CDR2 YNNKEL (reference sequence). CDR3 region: CASSRTPLGGTDTQYF. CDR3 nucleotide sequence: TGTGCCAGCAGTCGTACACCCCTAGGGGGCACAGATACGCAGTATTTT.

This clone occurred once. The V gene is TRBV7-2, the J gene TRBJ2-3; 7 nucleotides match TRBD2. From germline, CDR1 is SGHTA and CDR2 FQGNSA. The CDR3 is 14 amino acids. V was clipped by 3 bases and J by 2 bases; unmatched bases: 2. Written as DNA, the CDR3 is TGTGCCAGCAGCTTCGGGGGGACCACAGATACGCAGTATTTT. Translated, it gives CASSFGGTTDTQYF.

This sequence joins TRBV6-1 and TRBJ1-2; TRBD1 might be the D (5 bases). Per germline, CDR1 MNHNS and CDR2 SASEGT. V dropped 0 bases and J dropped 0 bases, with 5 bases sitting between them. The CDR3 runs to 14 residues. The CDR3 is CASSEADTNYGYTF. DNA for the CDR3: TGTGCCAGCAGTGAAGCGGACACTAACTATGGCTACACCTTC.

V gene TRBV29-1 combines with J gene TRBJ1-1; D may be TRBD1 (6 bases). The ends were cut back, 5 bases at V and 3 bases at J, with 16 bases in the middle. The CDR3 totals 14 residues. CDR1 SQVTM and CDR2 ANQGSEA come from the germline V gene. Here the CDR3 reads CSVYRNRADTEAFF. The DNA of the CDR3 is TGCAGCGTTTACCGAAACAGGGCGGACACTGAAGCTTTCTTT.

The CDR3 DNA follows: TGTGCCAGCAGTTTGGGCGTCCCTCGTCAGACGCCCTATCGTATCTCCTACAATGAGCAGTTCTTC. Amino acids: CASSLGVPRQTPYRISYNEQFF. The rearrangement uses TRBV27 and TRBJ2-1; D not certain. CDR3 length: 22 residues. Looked up from germline, CDR1 is MNHEY and CDR2 is SMNVEV (reference sequence). V was cut by 3 bases and J by 0 bases, with 30 bases left in between.

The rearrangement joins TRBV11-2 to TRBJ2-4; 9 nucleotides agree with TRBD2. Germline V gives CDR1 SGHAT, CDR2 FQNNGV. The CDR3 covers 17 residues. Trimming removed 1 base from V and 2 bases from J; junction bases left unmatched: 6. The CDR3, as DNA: TGTGCCAGCAGCTTAGCGGCGGGGGGGCCGTCCAAAAACATTCAGTACTTC. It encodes CASSLAAGGPSKNIQYF.

The CDR3, as DNA: TGTGCCAGCAGTCGCGCGACAGGGGGGGGTGAAGCTTTCTTT. It is translated as CASSRATGGGEAFF. This rearrangement joins TRBV6-5 to TRBJ1-1, with TRBD1 identical over 9 bases. Germline loops: CDR1 MNHEY, CDR2 SVGAGI. This CDR3 contains 14 residues. The trim removed 5 bases at V and 7 bases at J, leaving 8 bases unmatched.

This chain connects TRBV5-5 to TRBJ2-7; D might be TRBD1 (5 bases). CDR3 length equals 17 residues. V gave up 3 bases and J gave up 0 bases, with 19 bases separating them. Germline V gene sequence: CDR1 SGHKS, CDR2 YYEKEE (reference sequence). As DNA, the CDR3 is TGTGCCAGCAGCTCCCTCGTGGACACGGTAAGCTCCTACGAGCAGTACTTC. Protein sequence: CASSSLVDTVSSYEQYF.

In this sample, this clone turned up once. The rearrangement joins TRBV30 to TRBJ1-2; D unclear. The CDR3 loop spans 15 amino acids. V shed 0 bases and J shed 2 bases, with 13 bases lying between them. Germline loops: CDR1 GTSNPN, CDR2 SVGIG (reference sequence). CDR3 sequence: CAWSVLLHMNYGYTF. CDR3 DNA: TGTGCCTGGAGTGTCCTACTACACATGAACTATGGCTACACCTTC.

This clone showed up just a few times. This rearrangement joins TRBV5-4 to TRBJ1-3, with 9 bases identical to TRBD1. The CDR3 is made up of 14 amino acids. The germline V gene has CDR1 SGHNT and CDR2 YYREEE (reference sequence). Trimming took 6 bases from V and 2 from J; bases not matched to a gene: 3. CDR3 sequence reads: CASTGTGTGNTIYF. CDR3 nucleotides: TGTGCCAGCACCGGGACAGGGACTGGAAACACCATATATTTT.

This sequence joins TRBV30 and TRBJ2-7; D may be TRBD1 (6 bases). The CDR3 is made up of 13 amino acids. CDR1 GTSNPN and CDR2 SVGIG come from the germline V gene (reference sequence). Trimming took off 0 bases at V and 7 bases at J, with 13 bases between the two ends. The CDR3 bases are TGTGCCTGGAGTGTAATGGGGGCTGAAGAGCAGTACTTC. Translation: CAWSVMGAEEQYF.